One and the same sample provided the 19 T cell receptor beta chains below, sequenced in a study of blood T cell repertoires in COVID-19 (TCRdb year 2020). Library construction relied on the immunoSEQ multiplex PCR assay. Drawn from immuneACCESS, this table holds only the in-frame rearrangements with V and J called that TCRdb kept. Clones are partly lost; checked studies trace under half to an unresolved V gene and leave the rest unexplained. The table for this sample lists fewer than 70,000 clones; roughly nine tenths of them were counted only once. The ten biggest clones cover approximately 9.2% of the sample. The sequenced material came from peripheral blood. Receptors were obtained from a woman in her 70s with active COVID-19.

V usage is TRBV5-1 and J usage is TRBJ2-2; 8 nucleotides match TRBD2. The CDR3 has 16 residues. The germline gives CDR1 SGHRS, CDR2 YFSETQ. V was clipped by 1 base and J by 7 bases; unmatched bases: 9. The CDR3 here is CASSLPSGGQSGELFF. In nucleotides, the CDR3 is TGCGCCAGCAGCTTGCCGTCGGGAGGGCAAAGCGGGGAGCTGTTTTTT.

The chain links TRBV3-1 (or the pseudogene TRBV3-2) to TRBJ2-1; D unresolved. Germline CDR1 LGHDT, CDR2 YNNKEL (reference sequence). Trimming left V 0 bases short and J 5 bases short, with 8 bases between. CDR3 size: 14 residues. In DNA form, the CDR3 reads TGTGCCAGCAGCCAAGATCTAGAAAACAATGAGCAGTTCTTC. Translated, it gives CASSQDLENNEQFF.

The V gene is TRBV28, the J gene TRBJ1-2; tentative D call: TRBD1 (6 bases). The CDR3 consists of 12 residues. Germline loops: CDR1 MDHEN, CDR2 SYDVKM. Trimming cost V 2 bases and J 13 bases, with 14 bases left between them. The CDR3 region is CASSLRRTVVTF. The CDR3 DNA sequence: TGTGCCAGCAGTTTAAGGAGGACAGTAGTCACCTTC.

With regard to this clone: This specimen includes other DNA sequences encoding the same CDR3. CDR3 in amino acids: CASSQDLGGNYGYTF. CDR3 nucleotides: TGCGCCAGCAGCCAAGATCTCGGAGGGAACTATGGCTACACCTTC. The rearrangement uses TRBV4-1 and TRBJ1-2; D unclear. CDR3 length: 15 residues. V was shortened by 0 bases and J by 2 bases, with 10 bases between the two germline ends. CDR1 and CDR2 (germline): MGHRA, YSYEKL.

The chain has TRBV18 and TRBJ2-2; D is undetermined. The CDR3 covers 16 residues. Germline V gene sequence: CDR1 KGHSH, CDR2 LQKENI. V lost 2 bases and J 3 bases, leaving 13 bases between the germline ends. The CDR3 reads CASSPILGGYTGELFF. In DNA, the CDR3 is TGTGCCAGCTCACCAATTCTTGGCGGTTACACCGGGGAGCTGTTTTTT. Filled out from reference TRBV18 and TRBJ2-2, the complete variable domain reads NAGVMQNPRHLVRRRGQEARLRCSPMKGHSHVYWYRQLPEEGLKFMVYLQKENIIDESGMPKERFSAEFPKEGPSILRIQQVVRGDSAAYFCASSPILGGYTGELFFGEGSRLTVL.

The J gene is TRBJ1-4, the V gene TRBV28; the D is unclear. The CDR3 covers 15 residues. Per the germline V gene, CDR1 is MDHEN and CDR2 is SYDVKM. V was pared by 7 bases and J by 3 bases, with 15 bases between. In DNA, the CDR3 is TGTGCCAGCAAAGGGAGGGTGGCAGCTAATGAAAAACTGTTTTTT. It encodes CASKGRVAANEKLFF.

The chain couples TRBV7-9 to TRBJ1-1; no clear D gene. This CDR3 is 13 amino acids long. The V end lost 3 bases, the J end lost 5 bases, and 10 bases lay between the germline ends. Germline V gene lookup returns CDR1 SEHNR and CDR2 FQNEAQ (reference sequence). This chain's CDR3 is CASSFNGETEAFF. CDR3 coding DNA: TGTGCCAGCAGCTTCAACGGGGAAACTGAAGCTTTCTTT.

The gene calls are TRBV6-5 and TRBJ1-5, with D perhaps TRBD1 (5 bases). Germline V gene lookup returns CDR1 MNHEY and CDR2 SVGAGI. V was cut by 5 bases and J by 6 bases, with 17 bases left in between. This CDR3 contains 15 residues. The CDR3 region is CASSPQGGARQPQHF. CDR3 bases: TGTGCCAGCAGTCCCCAGGGAGGGGCACGTCAGCCCCAGCATTTT.

This clone was recorded once. This chain joins TRBV5-6 and TRBJ1-1; D is undetermined. The length of the CDR3 is 14 residues. With 1 base removed from V and 3 bases from J, the gap between germline ends came to 10 bases. CDR1 and CDR2 from the germline V gene are SGHDT and YYEEEE. CDR3 sequence: CASSLLRPDTEAFF. Here the CDR3 DNA reads TGTGCCAGCAGCTTGCTGCGGCCGGACACTGAAGCTTTCTTT.

The CDR3 region has the DNA TGTGCCAGCAGTCCCACAGGGGGCCTCCCTTCCTACGAGCAGTACTTC. It translates to CASSPTGGLPSYEQYF. The chain couples TRBV27 to TRBJ2-7, with 9 bases identical to TRBD1. V gave up 5 bases and J gave up 1 base; unmatched junction bases: 9. The V gene's germline CDR1 is MNHEY and CDR2 SMNVEV (reference sequence). The CDR3 has 16 amino acids.

The chain is built from TRBV6-6 and TRBJ2-2; 8 bases are shared with TRBD2. The CDR3 length is 15 residues. V gave up 6 bases and J gave up 2 bases; unmatched junction bases: 5. CDR1 is MNHNY, CDR2 SVGAGI, per germline (reference sequence). The CDR3 coding sequence is TGTGCCAGCAGCCGGGAGGGGGTAAACACCGGGGAGCTGTTTTTT. Protein sequence: CASSREGVNTGELFF.

The chain employs TRBV27 and TRBJ2-7; weak D call: TRBD1 (5 bases). The CDR3 loop spans 14 amino acids. Germline V lookup: CDR1 MNHEY, CDR2 SMNVEV (reference sequence). Trimming removed 4 bases from V and 2 bases from J, with 12 bases in between. DNA for the CDR3: TGTGCCAGCAGTTCGGGTGACAGCGCCTACGAGCAGTACTTC. It is translated as CASSSGDSAYEQYF.

V is TRBV27 and J is TRBJ1-6, with D tentatively TRBD1 (6 bases). This CDR3 has 17 residues. Germline loops: CDR1 MNHEY, CDR2 SMNVEV (reference sequence). Trimming pared 1 base from V and 8 bases from J, leaving 18 bases between. The CDR3 bases are TGTGCCAGCAGTTTATACGGGACACCTACATTTTATTCACCCCTCCACTTT. Encoded protein: CASSLYGTPTFYSPLHF.

J is TRBJ2-1 and V is TRBV5-1; D is unresolved. Germline CDR1 reads SGHRS; CDR2 reads YFSETQ. CDR3 size: 12 residues. Trimming stripped 2 bases from V and 9 bases from J, with 9 bases between. The CDR3 DNA follows: TGCGCCAGCAGCTTAACAATTTCTGAGCAGTTCTTC. Amino acids: CASSLTISEQFF.

The V and J genes are TRBV5-4 and TRBJ2-3, with 8 bases identical to TRBD2. CDR3 length: 15 amino acids. The ends lost 2 bases at V and 6 bases at J; junction bases unmatched: 8. Germline loops: CDR1 SGHNT, CDR2 YYREEE (reference sequence). CDR3 residues: CASSLRAGDGDTQYF. The CDR3 nucleotides read TGTGCCAGCAGCTTACGAGCGGGAGATGGGGATACGCAGTATTTT. Combining the CDR3 with reference TRBV5-4 and TRBJ2-3 gives the whole variable domain ETGVTQSPTHLIKTRGQQVTLRCSSQSGHNTVSWYQQALGQGPQFIFQYYREEENGRGNFPPRFSGLQFPNYSSELNVNALELDDSALYLCASSLRAGDGDTQYFGPGTRLTVL.

This rearrangement joins TRBV9 to TRBJ2-1; 13 nucleotides agree with TRBD2. Germline values: CDR1 SGDLS, CDR2 YYNGEE. V shed 5 bases and J 7 bases; nucleotides not matched to a gene: 6. The CDR3 extends over 15 amino acids. CDR3 nucleotides: TGTGCCAGCAGTTGGACTAGCGGGAGTAGTAATGAGCAGTTCTTC. It translates to CASSWTSGSSNEQFF.

As concerns this clone: A read error is likely, as this CDR3 ends without the conserved phenylalanine or tryptophan. The DNA is left out, because the CDR3 cannot be placed on it with certainty; the CDR3 is given as TCRdb lists it. V gene TRBV6-1 combines with J gene TRBJ1-2. Germline V gives CDR1 MNHNS, CDR2 SASEGT. The CDR3 has 11 residues if both end residues are counted. CDR3: CASSEEFRRLM.

This CDR3 reads CASSLVGQGPYNEQFF. The CDR3 DNA follows: TGTGCCAGCAGCTTAGTTGGGCAGGGTCCCTACAATGAGCAGTTCTTC. The chain combines TRBV11-2 with TRBJ2-1; tentatively, D is TRBD1 (5 bases). In germline, CDR1 is SGHAT, CDR2 FQNNGV. Trimming cost V 1 base and J 2 bases, with 12 bases left between them. CDR3 length: 16 residues.

This clone appeared once. The chain employs TRBV7-2 and TRBJ1-1; D remains unclear. Germline V gene lookup returns CDR1 SGHTA and CDR2 FQGNSA. The CDR3 consists of 14 residues. V lost 3 bases, J lost 1 base, and 9 bases lay in between. CDR3 coding DNA: TGTGCCAGCAGCTTCCCGGGGAGGAACACTGAAGCTTTCTTT. Residues: CASSFPGRNTEAFF.